These 14 T cell receptor beta chains were all obtained from the same sample, sequenced in a study of cytomegalovirus exposure and HLA in healthy donors. Primers: 60 Vbeta forward and 13 Jbeta reverse. TCRdb keeps only in-frame clones here, not all; method: immunoSEQ multiplex PCR. The profile shows around 100,000 clones, 7.6% of them singletons. Sequenced material: PBMCs. Receptor source: a man aged 45-65 years in good health and CMV-seronegative.

This clone was counted at least ten times. The chain is built from TRBV7-6 and TRBJ2-3; 12 positions agree with TRBD1. Per the germline V gene, CDR1 is SGHVS and CDR2 is FNYEAQ. The CDR3 consists of 16 residues. V lost 2 bases and J lost 5; bases outside the gene matches: 5. Written as DNA, the CDR3 is TGTGCCAGCAGCTTAATCCGGGACAGGGGGCGAGATACGCAGTATTTT. It translates to CASSLIRDRGRDTQYF.

This clone was found a few times. The chain combines TRBV6-6 with TRBJ1-2; D unresolved. Trimming stripped 0 bases from V and 2 bases from J, with 7 bases between. Germline CDR1 and CDR2: MNHNY and SVGAGI (reference sequence). This CDR3 is 14 amino acids long. The CDR3 coding sequence is TGTGCCAGCAGTTACTCGGGAGGGAACTATGGCTACACCTTC. Its protein product is CASSYSGGNYGYTF.

V and J are TRBV7-6 and TRBJ2-2; D remains ambiguous. The CDR3 has 17 residues. Looked up from germline, CDR1 is SGHVS and CDR2 is FNYEAQ. Trimming shortened V by 5 bases and J by 0 bases, and 16 bases separated the two germline ends. The CDR3 region is CASSPGSFSSNTGELFF. The CDR3 DNA follows: TGTGCCAGCAGCCCGGGTAGCTTTTCCTCGAACACCGGGGAGCTGTTTTTT.

This clone turned up a few times. The chain carries TRBV4-3 and TRBJ2-2; a weak D match, TRBD2 (6 bases). The CDR3 sequence is 16 residues long. Germline V gene data show CDR1 as LGHNA and CDR2 as YSLEER. The germline V and J ends were trimmed by 4 bases and 5 bases, with 17 bases remaining between them. CDR3 residues: CASSPHGGKLTGELFF. As DNA, the CDR3 is TGCGCCAGCAGCCCCCACGGGGGAAAGCTAACCGGGGAGCTGTTTTTT.

This chain links TRBV5-1 with TRBJ1-1; maybe TRBD1 (5 bases). In germline, CDR1 is SGHRS, CDR2 YFSETQ. There are 13 residues in the CDR3. Trimming pared 7 bases from V and 4 bases from J, leaving 14 bases between. CDR3 nucleotides: TGCGCCAGCTACTCGGCAGGGTCCACTGAAGCTTTCTTT. This encodes CASYSAGSTEAFF.

This clone was counted a few times. This chain connects TRBV5-4 to TRBJ2-3; 7 bases agree with TRBD2. The CDR3 is made up of 14 amino acids. CDR1 is SGHNT and CDR2 is YYREEE in the germline V gene (reference sequence). The junction had 7 bases not matched to a gene; V was cut back by 5 bases and J by 4 bases. DNA of the CDR3: TGTGCCAGCAGTTTCAGAGCGGGGCCAGATACGCAGTATTTT. It codes for CASSFRAGPDTQYF. The whole variable domain, remainder taken from reference TRBV5-4 and TRBJ2-3, is ETGVTQSPTHLIKTRGQQVTLRCSSQSGHNTVSWYQQALGQGPQFIFQYYREEENGRGNFPPRFSGLQFPNYSSELNVNALELDDSALYLCASSFRAGPDTQYFGPGTRLTVL.

This clone came up a few times. V gene TRBV6-1 combines with J gene TRBJ2-4; D is perhaps TRBD2 (6 bases). This CDR3 spans 15 amino acids. The germline CDR1 and CDR2 sequences are MNHNS and SASEGT. V lost 3 bases and J 2 bases, leaving 11 bases between the germline ends. CDR3 protein: CASSDGTFTKNIQYF. CDR3 coding DNA: TGTGCCAGCAGTGATGGGACTTTTACCAAAAACATTCAGTACTTC.

The chain combines TRBV27 with TRBJ1-2, with 8 bases matching TRBD1. CDR1 is MNHEY, CDR2 SMNVEV, per germline (reference sequence). With 6 bases clipped from V and 8 bases from J, the junction kept 11 bases outside the gene matches. The CDR3 has 14 amino acids. CDR3 in DNA: TGTGCCAGCAGCCTGGGGACAGGCCTTGCCGGCTACACCTTC. It codes for CASSLGTGLAGYTF.

This clone was found a few times. The V and J genes are TRBV7-2 and TRBJ2-1; 10 positions agree with TRBD1. The CDR3 length is 15 residues. Unmatched junction bases numbered 9, after V lost 5 bases and J lost 8 bases. Germline V gene data show CDR1 as SGHTA and CDR2 as FQGNSA. The CDR3 region is CASSRESTGGYEQFF. The CDR3 coding sequence is TGTGCCAGCAGCCGTGAATCGACAGGGGGCTATGAGCAGTTCTTC. The full variable domain, completed using reference TRBV7-2 and TRBJ2-1, is GAGVSQSPSNKVTEKGKDVELRCDPISGHTALYWYRQSLGQGLEFLIYFQGNSAPDKSGLPSDRFSAERTGGSVSTLTIQRTQQEDSAVYLCASSRESTGGYEQFFGPGTRLTVL.

This clone occurred a few times. The chain recombines TRBV5-7 with TRBJ2-1; 8 bases fit TRBD1. TRBV5-7 has ORF status, its function being uncertain. J lost 1 base, V lost 4 bases, and 4 bases had no gene match. The CDR3 contains 15 residues. CDR3 DNA: TGTGCCAGCAGCCAGGACAGGGAGTCCTACAATGAGCAGTTCTTC. Amino acids: CASSQDRESYNEQFF.

This clone was observed a handful of times. J is TRBJ2-7 and V is TRBV19; TRBD1 matches at 8 bases. Germline CDR1 reads LNHDA; CDR2 reads SQIVND (reference sequence). V lost 3 bases and J lost 5; bases outside the gene matches: 9. The CDR3 loop spans 15 amino acids. The CDR3 nucleotides are TGTGCCAGTAGTATGGCGGCAGGGGGCTTAAACGAGCAGTACTTC. This translates into CASSMAAGGLNEQYF.

This clone was seen more than once but under ten times. The chain employs TRBV18 and TRBJ1-1; 8 nucleotides line up with TRBD1. Germline lookup yields CDR1 KGHSH and CDR2 LQKENI. Unmatched junction bases numbered 6, after V lost 3 bases and J lost 3 bases. This CDR3 region has 15 residues. Here the CDR3 reads CASSPRTGQDTEAFF. CDR3 sequence (DNA): TGTGCCAGCTCACCGAGGACAGGGCAGGACACTGAAGCTTTCTTT. The whole variable domain, remainder taken from reference TRBV18 and TRBJ1-1, is NAGVMQNPRHLVRRRGQEARLRCSPMKGHSHVYWYRQLPEEGLKFMVYLQKENIIDESGMPKERFSAEFPKEGPSILRIQQVVRGDSAAYFCASSPRTGQDTEAFFGQGTRLTVV.

The chain couples TRBV7-2 to TRBJ2-1; 9 bases agree with TRBD2. This CDR3 is 18 amino acids long. From germline, CDR1 is SGHTA and CDR2 FQGNSA. J gave up 9 bases and V 1 base, and 16 bases lay outside the gene matches. DNA of the CDR3: TGTGCCAGCAGCTTAGTAGGGGGGGAGATAGCGGGAGTGGCTGAGCAGTTCTTC. Amino acid sequence: CASSLVGGEIAGVAEQFF.

This rearrangement joins TRBV11-2 to TRBJ1-1, with TRBD1 matching 8 bases. Looked up from germline, CDR1 is SGHAT and CDR2 is FQNNGV. With V trimmed by 0 bases and J by 1 base, 7 bases remained unmatched. The CDR3 length is 17 residues. The chain's CDR3 is CASSLDGAGGPNTEAFF. The CDR3 DNA reads TGTGCCAGCAGCTTAGATGGGGCAGGGGGCCCGAACACTGAAGCTTTCTTT.